These 3 T cell receptor beta chains share one sample of origin, sequenced in a study of PD-1 blockade in classical Hodgkin lymphoma. Method: immunoSEQ multiplex PCR; TCRdb's copy keeps in-frame clones and lacks some. The table records 5,000 or so clones, 63% of them present only once. Each patient relapsed following autologous stem cell transplantation, and prior brentuximab vedotin exposure differed. Sequenced here: peripheral blood mononuclear cells (PBMCs), sampled at baseline. These receptors all stem from a human donor with classical Hodgkin lymphoma.

The rearrangement links TRBV27 to TRBJ2-7; 7 bases are a match to TRBD2. V gave up 4 bases and J gave up 6 bases; unmatched junction bases: 3. From germline, CDR1 is MNHEY and CDR2 SMNVEV (reference sequence). The length of the CDR3 is 12 residues. CDR3 sequence reads: CASSSGLSEQYF. In DNA form, the CDR3 reads TGTGCCAGCAGTTCGGGACTAAGCGAGCAGTACTTC.

This clone appeared a few times. The chain has TRBV7-8 and TRBJ2-7, with D unresolved. V gave up 5 bases and J gave up 3 bases, with 14 bases separating them. The CDR3 runs 14 residues. Per the germline V gene, CDR1 is SGHVS and CDR2 is FQNEAQ. The CDR3 sequence: CASSTRDRNYEQYF. The DNA of the CDR3 is TGTGCCAGCAGCACAAGGGATCGAAACTACGAGCAGTACTTC.

CDR3 coding DNA: TGTGCCAGTAGTGAAAACTCTGGAAACACCATATATTTT. Protein sequence: CASSENSGNTIYF. The rearrangement joins TRBV19 to TRBJ1-3; unclear D gene. CDR3 length: 13 residues. Germline CDR1 and CDR2: LNHDA and SQIVND (reference sequence). Between the trimmed V and J ends, which lost 5 bases and 0 bases, there was a span of 5 bases.